Ten or more counts support the clone carrying this T cell receptor (beta chain). The data belong to a study of T-cell reconstitution after alpha-beta-depleted transplantation in children. V was cut by 4 bases and J by 8 bases, with 14 bases left in between. Germline CDR1 reads KGHDR; CDR2 reads SFDVKD. CDR3 length equals 14 residues. Unique molecular identifiers were incorporated into the prepared TCRbeta library. TCRdb reanalysed the PCR reads using MiXCR and keeps one entry per CDR3 protein. This table has 300,000 to 400,000 distinct CDR3 sequences, under 20% appearing once. Specimen: PBMCs, mostly from graft donor cells, collected 360 days after TCRalphabeta/CD19-depleted stem cell transplant. This receptor was obtained from a male patient between 2 and 15 years old who had a stem cell transplant for acute lymphoblastic leukemia, so the T cells may come from the graft donor. V and J are TRBV24-1 and TRBJ2-1; D call uncertain. As DNA, the CDR3 is TGTGCCACCAGTGACGGTTTAGTAGGGTATGAGCAGTTCTTC. Translation: CATSDGLVGYEQFF.